The 8 T cell receptor beta chains presented below share a single source sample, sequenced in a study of OX40 agonist ivuxolimab in advanced cancers. TCRdb's table, derived via immunoSEQ multiplex PCR, lists solely in-frame clones and lacks some. Here the sample spans some 51,000 clones, around 82% being singletons. Sequences were derived from CD4+ or CD8+ T cells sorted from blood, sampled in a trial of the OX40 agonist ivuxolimab. The origin of the receptors is an adult with an advanced solid tumor such as melanoma, head and neck, liver or kidney cancer.

The rearrangement uses TRBV2 and TRBJ1-5; 10 bases fit TRBD1. Germline assignment: CDR1 SNHLY and CDR2 FYNNEI. The CDR3 sequence is 14 residues long. J lost 5 bases, V lost 4 bases, and 2 bases had no gene match. The CDR3 sequence: CASSGTGGHQPQHF. DNA of the CDR3: TGTGCCAGCAGTGGGACAGGGGGGCATCAGCCCCAGCATTTT.

The rearrangement links TRBV7-9 to TRBJ1-2; D uncertain. The CDR3 spans 12 residues. The germline V gene has CDR1 SEHNR and CDR2 FQNEAQ (reference sequence). Trimming took off 5 bases at V and 6 bases at J, with 10 bases between the two ends. As DNA, the CDR3 is TGTGCCAGCAGCCCCGGGCCCCATGGCTACACCTTC. Translated, it gives CASSPGPHGYTF.

There are a few counts of this clone. The gene calls are TRBV2 and TRBJ2-7, with a tentative D call TRBD1 (6 bases). The V end was cut by 8 bases, the J end by 4 bases, with 12 bases between. Per germline, CDR1 SNHLY and CDR2 FYNNEI. The CDR3 extends over 12 amino acids. The CDR3 DNA is TGTGCCAGCGGGCAGGGGATGTACGAGCAGTACTTC. Translating gives CASGQGMYEQYF.

The chain has TRBV4-1 and TRBJ2-5, with unresolved D. The germline V gene encodes CDR1 MGHRA and CDR2 YSYEKL. This CDR3 is 13 amino acids long. Deletions cut 4 bases from V and 3 bases from J, with 9 bases between. CDR3: CASSRLSKETQYF. CDR3 coding DNA: TGCGCCAGCAGCCGGCTCAGTAAAGAGACCCAGTACTTC.

The chain couples TRBV6-6 to TRBJ1-2, with D hard to call. The CDR3 is 12 residues long. The V gene lost 5 bases and the J gene lost 5 bases, with 9 bases spanning the gap. The germline CDR1 and CDR2 sequences are MNHNY and SVGAGI (reference sequence). The CDR3 protein is CASSLDLYGYTF. CDR3 nucleotide sequence: TGTGCCAGCAGTCTGGACCTGTATGGCTACACCTTC.

This chain joins TRBV7-2 and TRBJ2-2, with D tentatively TRBD1 (6 bases). CDR1 and CDR2 (germline): SGHTA, FQGNSA. The CDR3 is made up of 15 amino acids. Trimming cost V 4 bases and J 5 bases, with 14 bases left between them. CDR3 in amino acids: CASSYRVGGTGELFF. CDR3 nucleotide sequence: TGTGCCAGCAGCTACCGGGTAGGGGGAACCGGGGAGCTGTTTTTT.

This clone was seen only a few times. V usage is TRBV11-2 and J usage is TRBJ1-2, with TRBD1 identical over 7 bases. The CDR3 is made up of 13 amino acids. Germline loops: CDR1 SGHAT, CDR2 FQNNGV. Trimming removed 2 bases from V and 7 bases from J; junction bases left unmatched: 4. The CDR3 bases are TGTGCCAGCAGCTTACAGGGGGGAAGTGGCTACACCTTC. Encoded protein: CASSLQGGSGYTF.

By share of the sample, this clone is medium-sized. The genes are TRBV2 and TRBJ2-1; 8 bases map to TRBD1. V shed 11 bases and J 4 bases; nucleotides not matched to a gene: 4. Looked up from germline, CDR1 is SNHLY and CDR2 is FYNNEI. This CDR3 has 12 residues. CDR3 residues: CAGGQDYNEQFF. For the CDR3, the DNA is TGTGCCGGGGGACAGGATTACAATGAGCAGTTCTTC.